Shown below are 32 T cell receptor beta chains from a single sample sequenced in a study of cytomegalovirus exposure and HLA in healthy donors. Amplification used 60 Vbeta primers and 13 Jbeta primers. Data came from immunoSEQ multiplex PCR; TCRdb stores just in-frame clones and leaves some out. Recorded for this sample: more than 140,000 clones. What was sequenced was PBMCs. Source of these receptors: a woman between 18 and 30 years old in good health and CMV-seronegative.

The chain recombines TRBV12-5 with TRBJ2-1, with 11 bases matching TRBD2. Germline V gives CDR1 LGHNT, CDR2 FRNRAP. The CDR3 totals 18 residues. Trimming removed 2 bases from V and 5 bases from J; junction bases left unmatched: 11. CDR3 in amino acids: CASGLTQTSGIFNNEQFF. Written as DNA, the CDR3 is TGTGCTAGTGGTTTGACCCAGACTAGCGGGATTTTCAACAATGAGCAGTTCTTC.

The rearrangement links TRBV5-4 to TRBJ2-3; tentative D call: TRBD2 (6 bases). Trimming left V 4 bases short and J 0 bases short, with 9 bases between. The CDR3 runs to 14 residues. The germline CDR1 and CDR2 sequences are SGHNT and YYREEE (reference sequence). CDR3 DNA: TGTGCCAGCAGCCTCGGGACTAGCACAGATACGCAGTATTTT. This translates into CASSLGTSTDTQYF.

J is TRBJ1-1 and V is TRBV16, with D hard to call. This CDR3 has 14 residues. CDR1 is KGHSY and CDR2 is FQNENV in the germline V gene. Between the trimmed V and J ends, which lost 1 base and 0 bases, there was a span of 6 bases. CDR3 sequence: CASSQFHLNTEAFF. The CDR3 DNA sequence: TGTGCCAGCAGCCAATTCCACTTGAACACTGAAGCTTTCTTT.

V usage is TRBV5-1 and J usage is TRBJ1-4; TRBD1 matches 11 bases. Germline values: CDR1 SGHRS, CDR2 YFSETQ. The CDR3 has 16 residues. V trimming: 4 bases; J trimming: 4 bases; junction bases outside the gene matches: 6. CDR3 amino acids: CASSAGTGGHNEKLFF. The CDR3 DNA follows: TGCGCCAGCAGCGCCGGGACAGGGGGTCATAATGAAAAACTGTTTTTT.

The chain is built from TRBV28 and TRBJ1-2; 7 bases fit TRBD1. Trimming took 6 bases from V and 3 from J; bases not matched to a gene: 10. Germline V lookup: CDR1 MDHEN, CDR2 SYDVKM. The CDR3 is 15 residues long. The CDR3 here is CASRVAGQLDYGYTF. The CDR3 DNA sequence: TGTGCCAGCAGGGTCGCGGGACAGTTGGACTATGGCTACACCTTC.

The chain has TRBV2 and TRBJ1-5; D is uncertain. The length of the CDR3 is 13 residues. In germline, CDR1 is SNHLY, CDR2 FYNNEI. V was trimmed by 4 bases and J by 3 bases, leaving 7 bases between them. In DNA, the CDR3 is TGTGCCAGCAGTGGTCAGGACAATCAGCCCCAGCATTTT. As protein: CASSGQDNQPQHF.

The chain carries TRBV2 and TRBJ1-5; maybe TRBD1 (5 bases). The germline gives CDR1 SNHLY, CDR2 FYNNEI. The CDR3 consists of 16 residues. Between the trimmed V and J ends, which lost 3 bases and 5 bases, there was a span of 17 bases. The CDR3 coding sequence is TGTGCCAGCAGTGAGGGTGTCTCAGGGCTTTATCAGCCCCAGCATTTT. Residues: CASSEGVSGLYQPQHF.

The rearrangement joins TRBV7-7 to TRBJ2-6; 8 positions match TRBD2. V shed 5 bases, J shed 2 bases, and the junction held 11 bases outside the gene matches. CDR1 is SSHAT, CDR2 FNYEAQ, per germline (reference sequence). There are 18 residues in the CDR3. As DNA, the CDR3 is TGTGCCAGCAGCCCCGGGTTAGCGGGATTGCCTGGGGCCAACGTCCTGACTTTC. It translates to CASSPGLAGLPGANVLTF.

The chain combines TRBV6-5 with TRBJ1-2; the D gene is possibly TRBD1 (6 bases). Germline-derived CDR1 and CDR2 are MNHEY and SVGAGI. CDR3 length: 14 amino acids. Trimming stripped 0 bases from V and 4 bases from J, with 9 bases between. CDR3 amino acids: CASSYSTGLYGYTF. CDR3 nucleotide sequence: TGTGCCAGCAGTTACTCGACAGGCCTCTATGGCTACACCTTC.

DNA for the CDR3: TGTGCCAGCAGCTCATTCCCGGGACAGGACAACTATGGCTACACCTTC. Protein sequence: CASSSFPGQDNYGYTF. The chain employs TRBV7-2 and TRBJ1-2; TRBD1 aligns across 8 bases. V shed 4 bases and J 2 bases; nucleotides not matched to a gene: 9. From germline, CDR1 is SGHTA and CDR2 FQGNSA. The CDR3 runs to 16 residues. Full variable domain (rest looked up from reference TRBV7-2 and TRBJ1-2): GAGVSQSPSNKVTEKGKDVELRCDPISGHTALYWYRQSLGQGLEFLIYFQGNSAPDKSGLPSDRFSAERTGGSVSTLTIQRTQQEDSAVYLCASSSFPGQDNYGYTFGSGTRLTVV.

The CDR3 DNA sequence: TGTGCCAGCAGCTTAGGGGGGGGGTTCTACGAGCAGTACTTC. This translates into CASSLGGGFYEQYF. The genes are TRBV7-9 and TRBJ2-7, with 7 nucleotides matching TRBD2. The germline V gene has CDR1 SEHNR and CDR2 FQNEAQ (reference sequence). The CDR3 covers 14 residues. V shed 1 base and J 3 bases; nucleotides not matched to a gene: 3.

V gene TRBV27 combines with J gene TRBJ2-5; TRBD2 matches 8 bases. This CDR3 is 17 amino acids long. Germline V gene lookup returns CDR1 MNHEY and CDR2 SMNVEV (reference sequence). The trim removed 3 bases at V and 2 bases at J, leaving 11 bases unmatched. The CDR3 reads CASSLSALAGRQETQYF. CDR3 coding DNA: TGTGCCAGCAGTTTGAGTGCGTTAGCGGGACGGCAAGAGACCCAGTACTTC.

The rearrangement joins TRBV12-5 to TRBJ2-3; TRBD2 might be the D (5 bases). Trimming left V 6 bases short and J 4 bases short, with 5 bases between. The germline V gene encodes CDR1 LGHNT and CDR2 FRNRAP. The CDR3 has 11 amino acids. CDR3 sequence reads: CASGDSDTQYF. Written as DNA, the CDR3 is TGTGCTAGTGGGGACTCAGATACGCAGTATTTT.

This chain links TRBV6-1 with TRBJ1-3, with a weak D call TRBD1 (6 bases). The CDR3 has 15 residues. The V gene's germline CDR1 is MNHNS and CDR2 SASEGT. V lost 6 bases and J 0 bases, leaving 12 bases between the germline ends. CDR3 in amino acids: CASRIGGISGNTIYF. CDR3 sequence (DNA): TGTGCCAGCAGGATTGGGGGCATCTCTGGAAACACCATATATTTT.

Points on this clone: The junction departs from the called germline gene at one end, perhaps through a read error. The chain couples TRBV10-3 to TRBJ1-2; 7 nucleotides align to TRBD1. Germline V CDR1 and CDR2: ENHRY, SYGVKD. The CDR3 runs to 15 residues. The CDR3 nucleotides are TGTGCCAGCAGTGAAAGGTCAGGGGGTAACTATGGCTACACCTTC. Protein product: CASSERSGGNYGYTF.

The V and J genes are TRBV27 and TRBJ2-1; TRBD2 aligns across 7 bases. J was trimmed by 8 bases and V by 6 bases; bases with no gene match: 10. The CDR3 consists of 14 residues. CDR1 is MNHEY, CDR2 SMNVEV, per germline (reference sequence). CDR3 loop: CASRRERIWDEQFF. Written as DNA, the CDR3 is TGTGCCAGCAGGCGGGAGAGGATTTGGGATGAGCAGTTCTTC.

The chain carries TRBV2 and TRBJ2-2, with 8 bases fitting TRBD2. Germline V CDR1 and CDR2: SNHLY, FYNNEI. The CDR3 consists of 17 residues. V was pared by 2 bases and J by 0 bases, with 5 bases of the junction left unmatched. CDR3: CASSERASGPNTGELFF. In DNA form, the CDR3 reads TGTGCCAGCAGTGAAAGGGCTAGCGGGCCGAACACCGGGGAGCTGTTTTTT.

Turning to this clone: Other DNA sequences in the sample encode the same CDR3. CDR3 in amino acids: CASSPTGGTDTQYF. The CDR3, as DNA: TGTGCCAGCAGCCCCACAGGGGGCACAGATACGCAGTATTTT. The rearrangement uses TRBV14 and TRBJ2-3; 7 bases are shared with TRBD1. The ends lost 4 bases at V and 1 base at J; junction bases unmatched: 2. Germline CDR1 reads SGHDN; CDR2 reads FVKESK. The CDR3 spans 14 residues.

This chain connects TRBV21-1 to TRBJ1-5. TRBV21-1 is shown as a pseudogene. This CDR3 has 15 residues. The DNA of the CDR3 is TGTGCCAGCAGCAAGAGCCCAAAAATCAATCAGCCCCAGCATTTT. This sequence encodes CASSKSPKINQPQHF.

The chain's CDR3 is CASSAGATNEKLFF. For the CDR3, the DNA is TGCGCCAGCAGCGCCGGGGCAACTAATGAAAAACTGTTTTTT. The chain combines TRBV5-1 with TRBJ1-4, with D unresolved. The V end was cut by 4 bases, the J end by 0 bases, with 7 bases between. The length of the CDR3 is 14 residues. Germline CDR1 reads SGHRS; CDR2 reads YFSETQ.

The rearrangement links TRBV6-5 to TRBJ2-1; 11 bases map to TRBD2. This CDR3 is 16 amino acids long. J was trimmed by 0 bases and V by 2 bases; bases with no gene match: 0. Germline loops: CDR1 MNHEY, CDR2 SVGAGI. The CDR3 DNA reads TGTGCCAGCAGTTACGGGACTAGCGGCTCCTACAATGAGCAGTTCTTC. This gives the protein CASSYGTSGSYNEQFF.

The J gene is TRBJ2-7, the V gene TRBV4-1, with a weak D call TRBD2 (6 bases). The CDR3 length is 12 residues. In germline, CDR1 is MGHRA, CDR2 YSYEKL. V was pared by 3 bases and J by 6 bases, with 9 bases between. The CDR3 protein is CASSHPGVEQYF. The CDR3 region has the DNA TGCGCCAGCAGCCACCCGGGGGTCGAGCAGTACTTC.

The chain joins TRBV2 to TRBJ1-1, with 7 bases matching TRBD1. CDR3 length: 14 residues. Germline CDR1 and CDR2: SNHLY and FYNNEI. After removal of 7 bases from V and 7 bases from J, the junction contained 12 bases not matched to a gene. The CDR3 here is CASNVPRQGNEAFF. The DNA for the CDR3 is TGTGCCAGCAATGTCCCTAGACAGGGTAATGAAGCTTTCTTT.

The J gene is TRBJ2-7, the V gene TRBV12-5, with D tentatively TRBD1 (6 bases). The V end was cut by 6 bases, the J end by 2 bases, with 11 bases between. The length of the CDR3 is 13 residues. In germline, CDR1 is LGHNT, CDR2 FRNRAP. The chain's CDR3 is CASGKDSPYEQYF. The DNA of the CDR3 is TGTGCTAGTGGCAAGGACAGTCCCTACGAGCAGTACTTC.

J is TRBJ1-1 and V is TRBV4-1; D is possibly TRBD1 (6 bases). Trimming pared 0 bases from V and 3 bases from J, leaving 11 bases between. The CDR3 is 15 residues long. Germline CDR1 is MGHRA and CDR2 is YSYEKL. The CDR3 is CASSQDPQGDTEAFF. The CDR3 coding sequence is TGCGCCAGCAGCCAAGACCCACAGGGTGACACTGAAGCTTTCTTT.

This CDR3 reads CASSASGYTDTQYF. For the CDR3, the DNA is TGTGCCAGTAGCGCTAGCGGGTACACAGATACGCAGTATTTT. The gene calls are TRBV19 and TRBJ2-3, with TRBD2 matching 8 bases. Trimming cost V 6 bases and J 2 bases; bases outside gene matches: 4. Looked up from germline, CDR1 is LNHDA and CDR2 is SQIVND (reference sequence). The CDR3 runs 14 residues.

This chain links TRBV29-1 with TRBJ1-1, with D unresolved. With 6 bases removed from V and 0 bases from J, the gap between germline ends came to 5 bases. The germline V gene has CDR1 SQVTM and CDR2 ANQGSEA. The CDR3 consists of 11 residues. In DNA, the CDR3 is TGCAGCGTCCAAATGAACACTGAAGCTTTCTTT. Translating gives CSVQMNTEAFF.

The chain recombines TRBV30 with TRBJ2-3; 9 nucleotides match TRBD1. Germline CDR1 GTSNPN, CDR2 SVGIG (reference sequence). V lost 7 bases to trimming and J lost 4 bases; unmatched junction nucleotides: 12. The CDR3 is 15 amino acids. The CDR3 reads CALSGQGIGPDTQYF. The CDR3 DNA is TGTGCCTTGTCGGGACAGGGAATAGGTCCAGATACGCAGTATTTT.

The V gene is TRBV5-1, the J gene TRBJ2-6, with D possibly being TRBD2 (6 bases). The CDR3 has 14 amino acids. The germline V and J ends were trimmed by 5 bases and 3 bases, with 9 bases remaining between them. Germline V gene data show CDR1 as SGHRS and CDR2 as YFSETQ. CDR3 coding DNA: TGCGCCAGCAGTGTGGGGGGTGGGGCCAACGTCCTGACTTTC. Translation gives CASSVGGGANVLTF.

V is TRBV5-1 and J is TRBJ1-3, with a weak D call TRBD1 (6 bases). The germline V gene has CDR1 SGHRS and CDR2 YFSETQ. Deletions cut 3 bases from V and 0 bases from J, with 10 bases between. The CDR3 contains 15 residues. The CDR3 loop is CASSSQGLSGNTIYF. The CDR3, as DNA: TGCGCCAGCAGCTCCCAGGGGCTCTCTGGAAACACCATATATTTT. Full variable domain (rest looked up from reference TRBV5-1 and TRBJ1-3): KAGVTQTPRYLIKTRGQQVTLSCSPISGHRSVSWYQQTPGQGLQFLFEYFSETQRNKGNFPGRFSGRQFSNSRSEMNVSTLELGDSALYLCASSSQGLSGNTIYFGEGSWLTVV.

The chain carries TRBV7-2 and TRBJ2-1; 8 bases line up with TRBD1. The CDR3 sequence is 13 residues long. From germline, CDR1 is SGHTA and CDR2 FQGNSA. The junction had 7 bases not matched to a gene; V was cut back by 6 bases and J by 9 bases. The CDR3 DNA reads TGTGCCAGCAGGGACAGGGCACGGAGTGAGCAGTTCTTC. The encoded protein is CASRDRARSEQFF.

The CDR3 nucleotides are TGTGCCACCACTAGGGGGGGCGTCAATGAAAAACTGTTTTTT. This codes for CATTRGGVNEKLFF. The rearrangement joins TRBV6-6 to TRBJ1-4; perhaps TRBD1 as D (6 bases). Germline values: CDR1 MNHNY, CDR2 SVGAGI (reference sequence). The germline V and J ends were trimmed by 10 bases and 5 bases, with 17 bases remaining between them. This CDR3 contains 14 residues.